This T cell receptor (beta chain) was sequenced for a study of cytomegalovirus exposure and HLA in healthy donors. Study-wide results and caveats: The number of N-insertions in an Asian-associated ancestry cluster was reportedly below the approximately 700-donor mean in a later analysis. When a later analysis compared HLA-associated TCR beta chains with equally common others, the HLA-associated chains turned out to be more clonally expanded and to have lower generation probabilities. Researchers catalogued about 150 TCR beta chains as cytomegalovirus-associated.

V trimming: 4 bases; J trimming: 3 bases; junction bases outside the gene matches: 3. CDR3 size: 14 residues. CDR1 and CDR2 (germline): MNHEY, SVGAGI. This clone was picked up one time. What it recognizes is unknown. Donors counted as nominally healthy when sampled, yet unrecorded immune exposures were likely. PCR amplification relied on 60 Vbeta primers (plus 13 Jbeta primers). Sequencing was performed with immunoSEQ multiplex PCR; in TCRdb, only in-frame clones are kept and a portion is missing. The profile covers 150,000 to 200,000 clones, with roughly 79% appearing a single time and about 1% taken by the ten largest.

The TCR was taken from a woman aged 40-49 years in good health and CMV-seronegative. This chain joins TRBV6-5 and TRBJ2-7; TRBD1 agrees at 10 bases. The material sequenced was PBMCs. The chain's CDR3 is CASSSGQGVYEQYF. CDR3 sequence (DNA): TGTGCCAGCAGTTCTGGACAGGGGGTCTACGAGCAGTACTTC.